This TCR beta chain is from a study of post-analysis software for immune sequencing data. The overall study: The courses of disease that were included comprised relapsing-remitting, secondary progressive and progressive-relapsing multiple sclerosis.

Study outcomes and limitations: Strong same-batch co-clustering of samples appeared with F measure clustering. Roughly five TRBV segments appeared more often in patients than in controls, and TRBV5-6, TRBV5-1 and TRBV20-1 were among these.

The TCR beta cDNA libraries carried unique molecular identifiers. Input populations of about 0.9 to 10 million T cells gave rise to roughly 500,000 cDNA molecules. One entry per CDR3 protein results from TCRdb running MiXCR on the PCR reads. The sample carries hundreds of thousands of distinct CDR3 sequences, roughly 40% recorded once. Points on this clonotype: The antigen is undetermined.

Germline CDR1 DFQATT, CDR2 SNEGSKA (reference sequence). V shed 1 base and J shed 0 bases, with 7 bases lying between them. The CDR3 contains 15 residues. The source material was blood. The genes are TRBV20-1 and TRBJ2-6, with D uncertain. The source of this sequence is a girl aged 2 to 9 with multiple sclerosis. CDR3 protein: CSARGVGSGANVLTF. The CDR3 DNA reads as TGCAGTGCTAGAGGCGTGGGCTCTGGGGCCAACGTCCTGACTTTC.